Shown below are 9 T cell receptor beta chains from a single sample sequenced in a study of human T cells and chemical hapten exposure. Each CDR3 protein gets one entry after TCRdb re-called the RACE reads with MiXCR. The data show 300,000 to 450,000 distinct CDR3 sequences, around 5.5% seen once. Time point specified: pre-sensitization, week 0. Treatment defined: therapeutic diphenylcyclopropenone sensitization with weekly scalp DPC. The sequencing used whole blood, collected in connection with sensitization to the hapten diphenylcyclopropenone (DPC). The receptors originated from a woman younger than 30 with alopecia areata. Some clones in this sample may be carry-over from other donors' samples.

The rearrangement links TRBV9 to TRBJ1-4; D possibly corresponds to TRBD1 (6 bases). This CDR3 contains 12 residues. CDR1 SGDLS and CDR2 YYNGEE come from the germline V gene. With 2 bases removed from V and 10 bases from J, the gap between germline ends came to 9 bases. Here the CDR3 DNA reads TGTGCCAGCAGCGTCATAGGGGGAAAACTGTTTTTT. It encodes CASSVIGGKLFF.

This clonotype was seen only a few times. The chain combines TRBV20-1 with TRBJ1-4, with D unclear. The germline CDR1 and CDR2 sequences are DFQATT and SNEGSKA (reference sequence). Deletions cut 0 bases from V and 8 bases from J, with 13 bases between. The CDR3 sequence is 14 residues long. The CDR3 loop reads CSAREPGFSEKLFF. The CDR3, as DNA: TGCAGTGCTAGAGAGCCGGGGTTTTCCGAAAAACTGTTTTTT.

The chain combines TRBV3-1 with TRBJ2-3, with unresolved D. Germline V lookup: CDR1 LGHDT, CDR2 YNNKEL (reference sequence). V dropped 0 bases and J dropped 5 bases, with 3 bases sitting between them. The CDR3 runs 12 residues. CDR3 DNA: TGTGCCAGCAGCCAAGATATAGATACGCAGTATTTT. The encoded protein is CASSQDIDTQYF.

This clonotype was found a few times. This sequence joins TRBV4-3 and TRBJ2-7, with 12 nucleotides matching TRBD1. The CDR3 is made up of 15 amino acids. Trimming cost V 4 bases and J 4 bases; bases outside gene matches: 5. Germline assignment: CDR1 LGHNA and CDR2 YSLEER. CDR3 in amino acids: CASSRGTGGAYEQYF. CDR3 coding DNA: TGCGCCAGCAGCCGTGGGACAGGGGGCGCGTACGAGCAGTACTTC.

The chain couples TRBV20-1 to TRBJ1-1, with 7 bases aligning to TRBD1. The CDR3 runs 14 residues. CDR1 is DFQATT and CDR2 is SNEGSKA in the germline V gene (reference sequence). The V segment lost 0 bases and the J segment 2 bases; nucleotides outside the gene matches: 3. CDR3 protein: CSARDYRGNTEAFF. CDR3 DNA: TGCAGTGCTAGAGATTACAGGGGTAACACTGAAGCTTTCTTT.

The chain couples TRBV6-5 to TRBJ1-1; 11 bases match TRBD1. The length of the CDR3 is 15 residues. Germline-derived CDR1 and CDR2 are MNHEY and SVGAGI. V lost 6 bases and J lost 2; bases outside the gene matches: 5. The CDR3 region has the DNA TGTGCCAGCAGGGGACAGGGGGTGGGTAACACTGAAGCTTTCTTT. Its protein is CASRGQGVGNTEAFF.

This rearrangement joins TRBV7-9 to TRBJ2-1; the D call may be TRBD1 or TRBD2 (5 bases each). The CDR3 consists of 15 residues. V shed 3 bases and J shed 6 bases, with 15 bases lying between them. CDR1 and CDR2 from the germline V gene are SEHNR and FQNEAQ (reference sequence). The CDR3 DNA reads as TGTGCCAGCAGCTTGGGCCGGGGCGGAACCAATGAGCAGTTCTTC. Protein product: CASSLGRGGTNEQFF.

The table lists this clonotype with many counts. This rearrangement joins TRBV28 to TRBJ2-1; D uncertain. Germline CDR1 MDHEN, CDR2 SYDVKM. Trimming pared 5 bases from V and 1 base from J, leaving 9 bases between. This CDR3 has 14 amino acids. The CDR3 loop is CASSRGRSYNEQFF. As DNA, the CDR3 is TGTGCCAGCAGTCGCGGTCGGTCCTACAATGAGCAGTTCTTC.

The genes are TRBV5-5 and TRBJ2-1, with a weak D call TRBD2 (6 bases). CDR3 length equals 15 residues. CDR1 is SGHKS, CDR2 YYEKEE, per germline (reference sequence). V gave up 0 bases and J gave up 2 bases, with 9 bases separating them. The CDR3 spells CASSLAGDPYNEQFF. CDR3 in DNA: TGTGCCAGCAGCTTGGCGGGGGACCCCTACAATGAGCAGTTCTTC.